Sequencing of this T cell receptor beta chain was carried out in a study of blood T cells in healthy people across ages (dated by TCRdb to the mid-2010s). About the investigation overall: In model experiments, template switching captured roughly one uniquely barcoded TCR beta cDNA molecule for every two T cells. To track age-related changes in TCR beta repertoire diversity, the study relied on deep sequencing normalized with unique cDNA molecular identifiers. The donors were divided into four age groups: young (average roughly 15 years), middle-aged (about 39), aged (approximately 62) and long-lived (roughly 86). To avoid experimental bias, donors of different ages were randomly spread across the sequencing lanes. Two additional independent replicas of 1 million unique cDNA reads from the same blood draw were analyzed for two donors (one aged 18 to 30 and one aged 80 or older). What the research found in general, with its limitations: Conclusive comparison of naive and antigen-experienced compartments was prevented by the profiling of bulk unsorted PBMCs. Because the CMV infection status of the donors was unknown, age-related changes in expanded clonotypes may potentially have been confounded. The percentage of naive T cells measured by flow cytometry correlated strongly with observed TCR beta diversity. Estimates of total diversity based on one million sequenced T cells were considered lower bounds and underestimates. Compared with the aged group, the long-lived group had more naive CD4+ T cells, fewer expanded clones and increased TCR diversity, a pattern suggesting age selection. Observed TCR beta diversity per million T cells fell roughly linearly with age, and a significant reduction was already apparent by age about 36.

The 35 to 40 donors, aged roughly 6 to 95 years, were systemically healthy Caucasian individuals from Russia. Roughly 10 milliliters of peripheral blood were collected from each donor into EDTA-treated Vacutainer tubes. Ficoll-Paque density-gradient centrifugation was used to isolate PBMCs, with at least 7 million per sample. Total RNA was extracted from PBMCs with Trizol reagent, with at least 6 micrograms obtained per sample. Naive CD45RAhigh/CD27high T cell percentages were measured by flow cytometry on a PBMC aliquot from every donor. Regarding this clonotype: Which antigen it targets is not known. Base qualities are missing; no much larger clone stands one base away.

Its CDR3 holds 12 amino acids, cysteine through phenylalanine. The only DNA kept is the CDR3, 36 bases in frame from the first base. CDR1 and CDR2 are drawn from the germline V gene: SQVTM, ANQGSEA. Cut back by 2 bases and 12 bases, the V and J ends lie 14 bases apart. Receptor amplification or capture employed 5' RACE. Sequenced using an Illumina HiSeq 2500. The second PCR ran for about 6 to 11 cycles and used a J-beta primer mix along with a sample-barcoded 5' primer. A template-switch 5' adaptor carrying 12 random nucleotides introduced a unique molecular identifier onto each TCR beta cDNA molecule. Each sample yielded at least 2.5 million CDR3-containing paired-end reads. All of the RNA was converted into first-strand cDNA using the Mint cDNA synthesis kit, with a TRBC-specific oligonucleotide serving as the primer. Following uracil-DNA glycosylase treatment, all cDNA underwent a first 18-cycle PCR with the universal primers M1SS and BC2_uni_R. The paper's processing steps were these. For normalization, 1 million high-quality reads were randomly selected from each sample, with every read carrying a distinct molecular identifier. Reads with shared molecular identifiers were discarded instead of being binned into consensus sequences. MiTCR, run with a Q25 quality threshold and the strictest error-elimination algorithm, handled CDR3 identification, clonotype clustering and error correction. A nonparametric unseen species model with Euler transformation was used to estimate lower-bound total TCR beta diversity. The public reads were reanalyzed by TCRdb: fastp trimming at Q25, MiXCR alignment, in-frame beta chains only. Identical CDR3 protein sequences are pooled into one entry, listed with their most common genes and DNA. These V and J calls originate from TCRdb's pipeline instead of the authors' own analysis. The sample contains 600,000 to 850,000 distinct CDR3 sequences, about 42% of them found a single time. Roughly 19% of the sample belongs to the ten largest clones.

Recombination linked TRBV29-1 to TRBJ2-1; tentative D gene TRBD1, with 6 bases matching. This receptor was obtained from a woman in her sixties or seventies in good health. The material sequenced was blood. The CDR3 reads as follows: CSVERQGRRQFF. The base sequence is TGCAGCGTTGAAAGGCAGGGGCGCAGGCAGTTCTTC.